The clone carrying this T cell receptor (beta chain) has a single count. As handled by the study authors: Estimation of nucleated cell counts relied on the amplification of reference gene primers. Generated by immunoSEQ multiplex PCR, the TCRdb table keeps only in-frame clones and is missing some. That table gives V, J and clone size, and the DNA gave D and trimming. The table includes about 120,000 clones, 90% detected once. The sample comes from a study of blood T cell repertoires in COVID-19. Sample: peripheral blood. The TCR sequence derives from a human donor with active COVID-19. The donor label of this sample is uncertain.

The CDR3: CASSLKSGGSTEAFF. In nucleotides, the CDR3 is TGCGCCAGCAGCCTAAAATCAGGGGGCTCCACTGAAGCTTTCTTT. The chain employs TRBV4-1 and TRBJ1-1, with TRBD1 matching over 8 bases. V trimming: 4 bases; J trimming: 4 bases; junction bases outside the gene matches: 8. Germline V gene sequence: CDR1 MGHRA, CDR2 YSYEKL. The CDR3 runs 15 residues.